This TCR beta chain is drawn from a study of blood T cells in healthy people across ages. Study outcomes and limitations: There was no known CMV status for donors, so expanded clonotype changes were possibly confounded.

PCR was performed a second time for about 7 to 12 cycles using a sample-barcoded 5' primer and a J-beta primer mix. Each CDR3 protein is one row after TCRdb ran MiXCR on the 5' RACE reads. The sample consists of approximately 800,000 distinct CDR3 sequences, roughly 60% of them appearing once. The germline CDR1 and CDR2 sequences are SGHRS and YFSETQ. The CDR3 runs 12 residues. With respect to this clonotype: What it binds is not known. A read error may account for a junction end that differs from germline.

Source material: blood. This chain uses TRBV5-1 with TRBJ2-1, with unresolved D. This TCR was sampled from a man under 40 in good health. CDR3 coding DNA: TGCACCAGCAGCTTGTTCATGTGGGAGCAGTTCTTC. It specifies CTSSLFMWEQFF.